Following are 2 T cell receptor beta chains from one sample sequenced in a study of blood T cells in healthy people across ages. A J-beta primer mix and a sample-barcoded 5' primer were used in a second PCR of about 7 to 12 cycles. TCRdb re-derived calls from the 5' RACE reads in MiXCR, one entry per CDR3 protein. The table records roughly 1,500,000 distinct CDR3 sequences, about 35% of them present only once. Sequenced input: blood. The receptor source for this set is a woman aged 25 to 39 in good health.

This clonotype has only a few counts. A much bigger clone sits one base away, suggesting this may be a read error. The chain combines TRBV20-1 with TRBJ2-3; the D gene is possibly TRBD2 (6 bases). The V end lost 5 bases, the J end lost 5 bases, and 20 bases lay between the germline ends. Germline values: CDR1 DFQATT, CDR2 SNEGSKA (reference sequence). This CDR3 comprises 15 residues. The CDR3 nucleotides are TGCAGTGCTGAGGTCGATCGGGAGCCGAGAGATACGCAGTATTTT. Amino acid sequence: CSAEVDREPRDTQYF.

CDR3 nucleotide sequence: TGCAGTGCTAGTTTTGTTCCCAGCTCCGAGCAGTACTTC. Its translation: CSASFVPSSEQYF. The chain combines TRBV20-1 with TRBJ2-7; no reliable D call. CDR1 DFQATT and CDR2 SNEGSKA come from the germline V gene (reference sequence). The germline V and J ends were trimmed by 3 bases and 6 bases, with 15 bases remaining between them. The CDR3 contains 13 residues.